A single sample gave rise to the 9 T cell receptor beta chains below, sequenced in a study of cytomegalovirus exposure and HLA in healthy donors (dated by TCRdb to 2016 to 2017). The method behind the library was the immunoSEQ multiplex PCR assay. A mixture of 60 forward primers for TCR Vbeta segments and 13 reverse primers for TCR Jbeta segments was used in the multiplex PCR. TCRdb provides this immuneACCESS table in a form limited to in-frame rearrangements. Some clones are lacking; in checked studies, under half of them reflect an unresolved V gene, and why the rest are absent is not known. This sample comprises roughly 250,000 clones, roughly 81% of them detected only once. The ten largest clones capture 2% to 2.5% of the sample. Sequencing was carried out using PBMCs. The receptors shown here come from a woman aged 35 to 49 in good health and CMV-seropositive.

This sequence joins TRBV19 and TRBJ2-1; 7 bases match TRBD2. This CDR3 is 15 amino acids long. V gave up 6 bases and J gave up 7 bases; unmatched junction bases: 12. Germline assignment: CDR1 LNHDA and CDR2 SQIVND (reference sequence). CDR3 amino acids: CASSPGGAGANEQFF. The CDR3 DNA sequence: TGTGCCAGTAGCCCCGGAGGGGCGGGAGCGAATGAGCAGTTCTTC.

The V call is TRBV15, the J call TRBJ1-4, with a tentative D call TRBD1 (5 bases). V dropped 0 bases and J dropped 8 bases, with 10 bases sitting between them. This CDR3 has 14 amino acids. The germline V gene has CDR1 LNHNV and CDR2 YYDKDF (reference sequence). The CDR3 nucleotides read TGTGCCACCAGCAGAGATCGGGGGGAGGAAAAACTGTTTTTT. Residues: CATSRDRGEEKLFF.

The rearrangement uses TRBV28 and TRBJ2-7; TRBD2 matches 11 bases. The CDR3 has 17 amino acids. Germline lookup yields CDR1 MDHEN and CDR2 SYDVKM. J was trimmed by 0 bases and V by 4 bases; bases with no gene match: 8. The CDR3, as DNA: TGTGCCAGCAGTTCACCCGGGACTAGCGGATTCTCCTACGAGCAGTACTTC. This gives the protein CASSSPGTSGFSYEQYF.

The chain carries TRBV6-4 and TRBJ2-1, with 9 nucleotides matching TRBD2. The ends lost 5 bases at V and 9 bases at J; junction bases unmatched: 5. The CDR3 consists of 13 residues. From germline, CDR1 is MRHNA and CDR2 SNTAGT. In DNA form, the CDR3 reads TGTGCCAGCAGTTGGACTAGCGCGGGTGAGCAGTTCTTC. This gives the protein CASSWTSAGEQFF.

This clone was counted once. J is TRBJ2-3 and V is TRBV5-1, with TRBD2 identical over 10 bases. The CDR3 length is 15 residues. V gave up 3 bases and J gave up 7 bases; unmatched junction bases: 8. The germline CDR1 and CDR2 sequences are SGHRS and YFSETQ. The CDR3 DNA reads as TGCGCCAGCAGCTACCTAGCGGGAGACTCGAATACGCAGTATTTT. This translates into CASSYLAGDSNTQYF.

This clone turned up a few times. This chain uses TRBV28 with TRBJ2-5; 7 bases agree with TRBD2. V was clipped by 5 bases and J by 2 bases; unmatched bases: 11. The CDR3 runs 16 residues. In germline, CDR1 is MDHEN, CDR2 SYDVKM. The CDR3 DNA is TGTGCCAGCAGTCCTACTTGGGGGAGGGAACAAGAGACCCAGTACTTC. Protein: CASSPTWGREQETQYF.

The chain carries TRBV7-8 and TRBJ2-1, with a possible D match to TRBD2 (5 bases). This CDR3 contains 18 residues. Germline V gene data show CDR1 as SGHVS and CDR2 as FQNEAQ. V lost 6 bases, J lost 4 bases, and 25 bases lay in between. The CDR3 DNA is TGTGCCAGCAGGTTAACTTCGGGGAGCGGAGGAAATTACAATGAGCAGTTCTTC. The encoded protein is CASRLTSGSGGNYNEQFF.

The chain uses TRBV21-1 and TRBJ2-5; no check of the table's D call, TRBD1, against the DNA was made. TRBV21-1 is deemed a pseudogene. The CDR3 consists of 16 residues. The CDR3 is CASSKAYREHQETQYF. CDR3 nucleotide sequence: TGTGCCAGCAGCAAAGCGTACAGGGAACACCAAGAGACCCAGTACTTC.

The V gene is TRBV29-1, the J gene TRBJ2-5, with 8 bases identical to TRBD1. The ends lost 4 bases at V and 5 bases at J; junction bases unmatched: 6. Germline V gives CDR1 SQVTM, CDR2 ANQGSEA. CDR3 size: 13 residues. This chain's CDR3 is CSVGQGAGETQYF. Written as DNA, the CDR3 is TGCAGCGTTGGGCAGGGGGCGGGGGAGACCCAGTACTTC.